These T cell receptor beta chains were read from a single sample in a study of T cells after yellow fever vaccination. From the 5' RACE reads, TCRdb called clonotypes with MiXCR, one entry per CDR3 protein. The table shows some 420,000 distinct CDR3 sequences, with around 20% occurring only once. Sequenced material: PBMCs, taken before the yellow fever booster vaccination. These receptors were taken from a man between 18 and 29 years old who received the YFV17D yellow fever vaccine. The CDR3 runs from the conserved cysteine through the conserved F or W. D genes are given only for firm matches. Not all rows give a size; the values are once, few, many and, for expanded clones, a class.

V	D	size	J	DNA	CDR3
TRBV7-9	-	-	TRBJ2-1	TGTGCCAGCAGCTCCTCGGAGACTTACAATGAGCAGTTCTTC	CASSSSETYNEQFF
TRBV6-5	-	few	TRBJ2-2	TGTGCCAGCAACCAGGGCGGGGAGCTGTTTTTT	CASNQGGELFF
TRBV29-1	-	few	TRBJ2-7	TGCAGCGTTGAAATTGGACGTGGATACGAGCAGTACTTC	CSVEIGRGYEQYF
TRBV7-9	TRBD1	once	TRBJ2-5	TGTGCCAGCAGCTTGGGAGACAGGGGGCGCCAAGAGACCCAGTACTTC	CASSLGDRGRQETQYF
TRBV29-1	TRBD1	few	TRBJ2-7	TGCAGCGTTGAGGGACAGGGCCCCTACGAGCAGTACTTC	CSVEGQGPYEQYF
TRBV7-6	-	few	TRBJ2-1	TGTGCCAGCAGCCACGGCGCCTATAATGAGCAGTTCTTC	CASSHGAYNEQFF
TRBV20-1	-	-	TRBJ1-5	TGCAGTGCTACTAGGGGATCGGGCAATCAGCCCCAGCATTTT	CSATRGSGNQPQHF
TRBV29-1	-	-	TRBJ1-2	TGCAGCGTTGAAGATAATCACAGCTACTATGGCTACACCTTC	CSVEDNHSYYGYTF
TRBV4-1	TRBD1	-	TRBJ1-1	TGCGCCAGCAAGGGACAGGGCACTGAAGCTTTCTTT	CASKGQGTEAFF
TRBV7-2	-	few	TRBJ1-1	TGTGCCAGCCTGCGGGGAACAGGTGCGGGCGTCATGAACACTGAAGCTTTCTTT	CASLRGTGAGVMNTEAFF
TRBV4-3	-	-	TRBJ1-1	TGCGCCAGCAGCAAAGGGCAGGGAGGTTCCACTGAAGCTTTCTTT	CASSKGQGGSTEAFF
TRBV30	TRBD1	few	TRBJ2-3	TGTGCCTGGAGTGAGACAGGGGGTATCGCAGATACGCAGTATTTT	CAWSETGGIADTQYF
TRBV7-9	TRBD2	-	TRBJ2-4	TGTGCCAGCAGCTTTTCCGGGACTAGCGGGTTATACATTCAGTACTTC	CASSFSGTSGLYIQYF
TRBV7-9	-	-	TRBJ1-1	TGTGCCAGCAGCCCCCGAGGGGTCCGGGGGGTCACTGAAGCTTTCTTT	CASSPRGVRGVTEAFF
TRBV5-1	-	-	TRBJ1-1	TGCGCCAGCAGCTTGAGGCCGGGGATGAACACTGAAGCTTTCTTT	CASSLRPGMNTEAFF
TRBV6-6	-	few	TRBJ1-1	TGTGCCAGCGGGGGACACCTGAACACTGAAGCTTTCTTT	CASGGHLNTEAFF
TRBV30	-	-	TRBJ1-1	TGTGCCTGGAGTTCCCAGATTGAAGCTTTCTTT	CAWSSQIEAFF
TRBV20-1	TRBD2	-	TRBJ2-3	TGCAGTGCTAGCAATTTGGCGGGGGGGCGAACAGATACGCAGTATTTT	CSASNLAGGRTDTQYF
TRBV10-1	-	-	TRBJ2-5	TGCGCCAGCAGTGAGTCGCCCCCCAGGTCGGCCCAAGAGACCCAGTACTTC	CASSESPPRSAQETQYF
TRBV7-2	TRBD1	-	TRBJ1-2	TGTGCCAGCAGCTTTACCTGGGACAGCCCAACACTCTATGGCTACACCTTC	CASSFTWDSPTLYGYTF
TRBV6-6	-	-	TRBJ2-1	TGTGCCAGCAGTTCCCGGGGGAACCACGCTGCTGAGCAGTTCTTC	CASSSRGNHAAEQFF
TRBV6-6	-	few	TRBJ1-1	TGTGCCAGCAGTTACCCTCCGAGTGGGACTTCGAGTACTGAAGCTTTCTTT	CASSYPPSGTSSTEAFF
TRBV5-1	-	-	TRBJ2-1	TGCGCCAGCAGCTTGAACAGGGTGTCCTACAATGAGCAGTTCTTC	CASSLNRVSYNEQFF
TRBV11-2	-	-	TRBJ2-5	TGTGCCAGCAGCCAAGGGTCAGCGAGGGTGGGGACCCAGTACTTC	CASSQGSARVGTQYF
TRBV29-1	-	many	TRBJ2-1	TGCAGCGTTGACACCGGGACTTTGCCGGAGCAGTTCTTC	CSVDTGTLPEQFF
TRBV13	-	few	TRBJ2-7	TGTGCCAGCAGCTCCTACAACGAGCAGTACTTC	CASSSYNEQYF
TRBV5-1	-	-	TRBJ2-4	TGCGCCAGCAGCTACTCTAGCATTCAGTACTTC	CASSYSSIQYF
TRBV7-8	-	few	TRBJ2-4	TGTGCCAGCAGCCTTACATTAGCCAAAAACATTCAGTACTTC	CASSLTLAKNIQYF
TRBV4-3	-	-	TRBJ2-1	TGCGCCAGCAGCCAAGATCTGGACAGAGAATCTTACAATGAGCAGTTCTTC	CASSQDLDRESYNEQFF